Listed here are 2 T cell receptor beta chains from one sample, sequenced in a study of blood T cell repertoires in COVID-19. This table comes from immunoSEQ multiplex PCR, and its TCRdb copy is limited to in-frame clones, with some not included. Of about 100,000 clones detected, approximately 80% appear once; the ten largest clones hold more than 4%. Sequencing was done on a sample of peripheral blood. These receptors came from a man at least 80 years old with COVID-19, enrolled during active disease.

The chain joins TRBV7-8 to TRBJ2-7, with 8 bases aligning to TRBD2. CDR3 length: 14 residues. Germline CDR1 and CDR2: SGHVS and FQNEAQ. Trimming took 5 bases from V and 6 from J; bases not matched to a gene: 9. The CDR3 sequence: CASSPRTSWVEQYF. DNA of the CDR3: TGTGCCAGCAGCCCCCGGACTAGCTGGGTCGAGCAGTACTTC.

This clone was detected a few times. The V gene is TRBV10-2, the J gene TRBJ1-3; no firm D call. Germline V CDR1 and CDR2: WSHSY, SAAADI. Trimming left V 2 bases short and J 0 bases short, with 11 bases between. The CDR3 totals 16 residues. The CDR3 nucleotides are TGCGCCAGCAGTGAGGGGTCGGGGAGCTCTGGAAACACCATATATTTT. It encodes CASSEGSGSSGNTIYF.